These 3 T cell receptor beta chains originate from one sample sequenced in a study of T cell changes during pregnancy in multiple sclerosis. Sequencing was performed with immunoSEQ multiplex PCR; in TCRdb, only in-frame clones are kept and a portion is missing. This sample has approximately 89,000 clones; approximately 94% occur once, and the top ten carry about 0.8%. Sequencing used peripheral blood, obtained in the third trimester of pregnancy. The receptors were sampled from a female donor with multiple sclerosis, enrolled in a pregnancy study.

J is TRBJ2-1 and V is TRBV27; D gene uncertain. Germline V lookup: CDR1 MNHEY, CDR2 SMNVEV (reference sequence). CDR3 length equals 13 residues. V was shortened by 2 bases and J by 5 bases, with 7 bases between the two germline ends. The CDR3 is CASSLIPDNEQFF. DNA for the CDR3: TGTGCCAGCAGTTTAATCCCTGACAATGAGCAGTTCTTC.

V and J are TRBV25-1 and TRBJ1-4; 7 bases align to TRBD1. Germline CDR1 reads MGHDK; CDR2 reads SYGVNS. V lost 9 bases to trimming and J lost 0 bases; unmatched junction nucleotides: 16. The CDR3 loop spans 18 amino acids. The CDR3, as DNA: TGTGCCAGACAGGGGACCCCCTCGCACTTTGCAACTAATGAAAAACTGTTTTTT. Translation gives CARQGTPSHFATNEKLFF. Using reference TRBV25-1 and TRBJ1-4 for the parts outside the CDR3, the full variable domain is EADIYQTPRYLVIGTGKKITLECSQTMGHDKMYWYQQDPGMELHLIHYSYGVNSTEKGDLSSESTVSRIRTEHFPLTLESARPSHTSQYLCARQGTPSHFATNEKLFFGSGTQLSVL.

This rearrangement joins TRBV27 to TRBJ2-1; D is perhaps TRBD2 (6 bases). This CDR3 region has 14 residues. The V gene lost 7 bases and the J gene lost 5 bases, with 15 bases spanning the gap. The germline V gene has CDR1 MNHEY and CDR2 SMNVEV (reference sequence). The CDR3 nucleotides are TGTGCCAGCAAATCTAGCGCGGGGAACAATGAGCAGTTCTTC. This gives the protein CASKSSAGNNEQFF.